This TCR beta chain appears in the sequencing data of a study of blood T cell repertoires in COVID-19. This clone is a singleton in its sample. The table came from immunoSEQ multiplex PCR; TCRdb's copy has only in-frame clones and leaves some out. The repertoire holds around 270,000 clones, with 84% as singletons. Germline V gene data show CDR1 as SGHAT and CDR2 as FQNNGV. This CDR3 has 14 residues. J gave up 10 bases and V 5 bases, and 7 bases lay outside the gene matches. The sequence was obtained from a man aged 55 to 70 with acute or convalescent COVID-19. V gene TRBV11-2 combines with J gene TRBJ1-6, with 8 bases aligning to TRBD1. Sequencing was done on a sample of peripheral blood. CDR3 amino acids: CASSPDRVESPLHF. The CDR3 region has the DNA TGTGCCAGCAGCCCGGACAGGGTCGAATCACCCCTCCACTTT.